This paragraph covers one T cell receptor (beta chain) sequence. Its antigen is undetermined. These data originate in a study of cytomegalovirus exposure and HLA in healthy donors. Whole-study results and caveats: Most TCR sequences were seen very rarely across donors, but some public TCRs occurred in many. The productive fraction for most TCR beta V segments was about 90% or about 30% in an earlier analysis.

CDR1 is SGHRS, CDR2 YFSETQ, per germline. The CDR3 contains 16 residues. V dropped 4 bases and J dropped 0; count of bases not matched to a gene: 8. A multiplex PCR was run with 60 Vbeta primers and 13 Jbeta primers. Original methodology: Among the unique TCR beta chains that a later analysis counted, 75 million to 85 million in all, roughly 11 million were shared. Assay used: immunoSEQ multiplex PCR; TCRdb lists only in-frame clones, some missing. The DNA gave D and trimming, while V, J and clone size come from that table. The table lists 150,000 to 200,000 clones, roughly 68% of them singletons. Sequencing was performed on PBMCs. The J gene is TRBJ1-1, the V gene TRBV5-1, with 8 bases lining up with TRBD1. The sequence derives from a man between 25 and 39 years old in good health and CMV-seropositive. CDR3 residues: CASSGKTGDMNTEAFF. The CDR3 region has the DNA TGCGCCAGCAGCGGCAAGACAGGGGACATGAACACTGAAGCTTTCTTT.